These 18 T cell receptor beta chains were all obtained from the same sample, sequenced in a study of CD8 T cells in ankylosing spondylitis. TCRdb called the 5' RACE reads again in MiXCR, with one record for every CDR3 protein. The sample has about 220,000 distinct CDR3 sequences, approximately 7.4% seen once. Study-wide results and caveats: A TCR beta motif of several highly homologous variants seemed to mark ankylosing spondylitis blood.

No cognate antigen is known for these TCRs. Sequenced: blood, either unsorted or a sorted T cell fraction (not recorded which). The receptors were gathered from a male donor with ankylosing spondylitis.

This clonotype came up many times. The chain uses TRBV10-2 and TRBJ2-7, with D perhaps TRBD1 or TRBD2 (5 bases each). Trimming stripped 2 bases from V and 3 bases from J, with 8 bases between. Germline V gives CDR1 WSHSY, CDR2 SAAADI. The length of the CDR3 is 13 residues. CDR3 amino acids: CASSEMGVYEQYF. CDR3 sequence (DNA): TGCGCCAGCAGTGAGATGGGGGTCTACGAGCAGTACTTC.

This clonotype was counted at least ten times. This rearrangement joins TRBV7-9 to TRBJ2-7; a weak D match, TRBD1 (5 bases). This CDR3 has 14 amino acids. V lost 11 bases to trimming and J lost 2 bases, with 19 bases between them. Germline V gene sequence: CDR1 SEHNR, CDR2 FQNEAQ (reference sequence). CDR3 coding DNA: TGTGCCTCCTCAACCCCGGACACTACCTACGAGCAGTACTTC. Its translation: CASSTPDTTYEQYF. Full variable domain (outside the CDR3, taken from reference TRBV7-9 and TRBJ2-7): DTGVSQNPRHKITKRGQNVTFRCDPISEHNRLYWYRQTLGQGPEFLTYFQNEAQLEKSRLLSDRFSAERPKGSFSTLEIQRTEQGDSAMYLCASSTPDTTYEQYFGPGTRLTVT.

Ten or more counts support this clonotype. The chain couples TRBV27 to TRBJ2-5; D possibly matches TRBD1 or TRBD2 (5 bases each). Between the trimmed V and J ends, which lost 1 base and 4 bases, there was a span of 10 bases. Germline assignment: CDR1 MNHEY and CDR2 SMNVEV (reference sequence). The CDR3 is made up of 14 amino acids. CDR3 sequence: CASSLWGSGETQYF. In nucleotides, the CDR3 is TGTGCCAGCAGTTTATGGGGGAGTGGAGAGACCCAGTACTTC.

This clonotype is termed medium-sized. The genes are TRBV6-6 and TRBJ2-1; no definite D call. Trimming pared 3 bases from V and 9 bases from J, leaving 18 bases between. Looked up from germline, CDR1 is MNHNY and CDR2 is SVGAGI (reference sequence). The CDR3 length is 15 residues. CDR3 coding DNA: TGTGCCAGCAGTTATGGTTCAGATCGCGTGGGTGAGCAGTTCTTC. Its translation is CASSYGSDRVGEQFF.

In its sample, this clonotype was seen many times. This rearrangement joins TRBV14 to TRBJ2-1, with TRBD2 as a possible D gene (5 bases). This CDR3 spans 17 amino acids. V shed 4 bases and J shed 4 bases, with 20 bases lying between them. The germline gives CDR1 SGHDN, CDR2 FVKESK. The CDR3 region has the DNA TGTGCCAGCAGCCCCTCCGGTGTGCGGGTTCAATACAATGAGCAGTTCTTC. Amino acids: CASSPSGVRVQYNEQFF. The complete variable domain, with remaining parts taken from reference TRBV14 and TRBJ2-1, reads EAGVTQFPSHSVIEKGQTVTLRCDPISGHDNLYWYRRVMGKEIKFLLHFVKESKQDESGMPNNRFLAERTGGTYSTLKVQPAELEDSGVYFCASSPSGVRVQYNEQFFGPGTRLTVL.

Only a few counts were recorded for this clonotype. The CDR3 bases are TGTGCCAGCAGTACGGACTTGAGCAATGAGCAGTTCTTC. Translating it yields CASSTDLSNEQFF. The chain has TRBV12-3 or TRBV12-4 and TRBJ2-1, with D perhaps matching TRBD2 (5 bases). The CDR3 runs 13 residues. V lost 5 bases, J lost 6 bases, and 11 bases lay in between.

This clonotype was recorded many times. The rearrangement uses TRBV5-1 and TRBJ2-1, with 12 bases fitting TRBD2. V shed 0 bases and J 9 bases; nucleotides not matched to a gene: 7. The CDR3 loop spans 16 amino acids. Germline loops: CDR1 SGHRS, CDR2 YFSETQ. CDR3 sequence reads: CASSLASGRVFSEQFF. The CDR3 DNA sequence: TGCGCCAGCAGCTTGGCTAGCGGGAGGGTTTTTAGTGAGCAGTTCTTC.

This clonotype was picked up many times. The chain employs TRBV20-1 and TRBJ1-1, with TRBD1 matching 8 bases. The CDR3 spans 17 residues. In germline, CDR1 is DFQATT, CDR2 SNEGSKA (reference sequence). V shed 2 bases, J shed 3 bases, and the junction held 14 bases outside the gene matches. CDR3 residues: CSARPNNRGNRDTEAFF. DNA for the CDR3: TGCAGTGCTAGACCGAATAACAGGGGGAATAGGGACACTGAAGCTTTCTTT.

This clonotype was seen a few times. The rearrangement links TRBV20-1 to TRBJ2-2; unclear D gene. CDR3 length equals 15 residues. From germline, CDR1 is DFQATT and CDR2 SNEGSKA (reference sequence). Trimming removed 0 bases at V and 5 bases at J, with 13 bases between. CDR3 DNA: TGCAGTGCTAGAGATTCCATTCGCGAAACCGGGGAGCTGTTTTTT. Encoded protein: CSARDSIRETGELFF.

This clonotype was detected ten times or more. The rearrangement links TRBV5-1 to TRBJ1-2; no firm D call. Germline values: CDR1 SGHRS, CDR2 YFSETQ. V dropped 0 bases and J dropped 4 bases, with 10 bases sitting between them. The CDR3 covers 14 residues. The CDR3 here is CASSLADGLYGYTF. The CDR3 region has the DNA TGCGCCAGCAGCTTGGCGGACGGACTCTATGGCTACACCTTC.

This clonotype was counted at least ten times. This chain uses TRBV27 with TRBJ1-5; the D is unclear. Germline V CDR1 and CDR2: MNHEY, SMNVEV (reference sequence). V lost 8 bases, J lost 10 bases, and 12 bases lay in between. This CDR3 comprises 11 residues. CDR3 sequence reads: CASGPKGPQHF. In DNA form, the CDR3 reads TGTGCCAGCGGGCCCAAGGGACCCCAGCATTTT.

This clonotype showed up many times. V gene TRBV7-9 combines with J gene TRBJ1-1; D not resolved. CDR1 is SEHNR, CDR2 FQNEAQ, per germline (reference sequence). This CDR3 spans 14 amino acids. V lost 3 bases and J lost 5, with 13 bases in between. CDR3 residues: CASSFLRVGTEAFF. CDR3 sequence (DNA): TGTGCCAGCAGCTTCCTCCGGGTGGGGACTGAAGCTTTCTTT.

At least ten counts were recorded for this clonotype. CDR3 nucleotides: TGTGCCAGCAGCTGGGGGGGACAGGGGTACAATGAGCAGTTCTTC. It encodes CASSWGGQGYNEQFF. This chain connects TRBV6-1 to TRBJ2-1; 10 nucleotides match TRBD1. The CDR3 has 15 residues. Germline CDR1 MNHNS, CDR2 SASEGT. V dropped 6 bases and J dropped 4; count of bases not matched to a gene: 6.

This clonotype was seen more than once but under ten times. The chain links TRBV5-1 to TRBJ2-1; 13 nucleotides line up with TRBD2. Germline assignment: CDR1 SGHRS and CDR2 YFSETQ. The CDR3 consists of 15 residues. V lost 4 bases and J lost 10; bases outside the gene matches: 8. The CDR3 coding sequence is TGCGCCAGCAGCACCACTAGCGGGAGGGCCGTGGAGCAGTTCTTC. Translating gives CASSTTSGRAVEQFF.

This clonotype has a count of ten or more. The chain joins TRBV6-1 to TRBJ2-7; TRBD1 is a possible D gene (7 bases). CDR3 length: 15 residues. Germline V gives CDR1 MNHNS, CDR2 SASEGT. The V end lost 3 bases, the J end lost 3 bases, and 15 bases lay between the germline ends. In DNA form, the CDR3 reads TGTGCCAGCAGTGAGCGGGACAGACCCTACTACGAGCAGTACTTC. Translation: CASSERDRPYYEQYF.

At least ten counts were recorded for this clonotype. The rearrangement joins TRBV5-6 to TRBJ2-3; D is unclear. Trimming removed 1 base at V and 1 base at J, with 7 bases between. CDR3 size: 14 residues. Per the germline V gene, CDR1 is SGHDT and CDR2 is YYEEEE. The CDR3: CASSLPGGTDTQYF. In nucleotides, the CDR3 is TGTGCCAGCAGCTTGCCTGGGGGCACAGATACGCAGTATTTT.

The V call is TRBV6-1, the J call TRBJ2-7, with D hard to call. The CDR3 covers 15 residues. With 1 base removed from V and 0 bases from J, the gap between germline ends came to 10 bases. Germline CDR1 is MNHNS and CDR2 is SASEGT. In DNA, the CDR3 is TGTGCCAGCAGTGAAGGAACACCGTTCTCCTACGAGCAGTACTTC. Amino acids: CASSEGTPFSYEQYF.

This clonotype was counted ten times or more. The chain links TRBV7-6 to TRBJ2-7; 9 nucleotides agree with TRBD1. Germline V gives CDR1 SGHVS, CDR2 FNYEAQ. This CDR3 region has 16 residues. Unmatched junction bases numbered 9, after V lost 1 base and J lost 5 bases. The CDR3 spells CASSLGPDRGVDEQYF. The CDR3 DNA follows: TGTGCCAGCAGCTTAGGCCCGGACAGGGGCGTAGACGAGCAGTACTTC.